These T cell receptor beta chains were read from a single sample in a study of blood T cell repertoires in COVID-19. Assay: immunoSEQ multiplex PCR; the TCRdb copy retains only in-frame clones and omits some. The table records around 130,000 clones, 82% of them present only once. The sequencing sample was made of peripheral blood. These receptors all come from a woman older than 75 with acute or convalescent COVID-19. The CDR3 runs from the conserved cysteine through the conserved F or W. The D gene is left open where the match is weak. Expanded clones get a size class; other rows say once, few or many, or leave the size out.

clone size	V gene	J gene	D gene	CDR3 DNA	CDR3 protein
-	TRBV19	TRBJ1-5	-	TGTGCCAGTAGTATCTTTGAGTGGCCCCAGCATTTT	CASSIFEWPQHF
-	TRBV29-1	TRBJ2-1	TRBD2	TGCAGCACAACCCCCGGGACTAACAATGAGCAGTTCTTC	CSTTPGTNNEQFF
-	TRBV15	TRBJ1-3	-	TGTGCCACCAGCAGAGGTCGGGGGGTACCTGGAAACACCATATATTTT	CATSRGRGVPGNTIYF
-	TRBV9	TRBJ1-2	-	TGTGCCAGCAGCGTAGGGCAGGGGCACTACACCTTC	CASSVGQGHYTF
-	TRBV5-1	TRBJ1-3	-	TGCGCCAGCAGCTTTTCTGCGAACCTTGGTGGAAACACCATATATTTT	CASSFSANLGGNTIYF
-	TRBV4-2	TRBJ2-3	TRBD2	TGTGCCAGCAGCCCACAAGGGCTAGCGGCTTCCACAGATACGCAGTATTTT	CASSPQGLAASTDTQYF
-	TRBV28	TRBJ1-2	TRBD1	TGTGCCAGCAGTTCCACTTTAACAGGGGATGGCTACACCTTC	CASSSTLTGDGYTF
-	TRBV6-5	TRBJ2-7	-	TGTGCCAGCAGTTACTCGAGGGGGAGAAGTACCCACGAGCAGTACTTC	CASSYSRGRSTHEQYF
few	TRBV19	TRBJ1-5	-	TGTGCCAGTAGTATAGTCCGAGGGGGTATTCGGGATCAGCCCCAGCATTTT	CASSIVRGGIRDQPQHF
-	TRBV4-2	TRBJ2-1	TRBD2	TGTGCCAGCAGCCAAGATTCCCTAGCGGACAATGAGCAGTTCTTC	CASSQDSLADNEQFF
-	TRBV20-1	TRBJ2-5	-	TGCAGTGGACTATCAAGAGAGGCCCAGTACTTC	CSGLSREAQYF
-	TRBV5-1	TRBJ2-7	-	TGCGCCAGCAGCTCCCACGGCTACGAGCAGTACTTC	CASSSHGYEQYF
-	TRBV5-1	TRBJ2-7	TRBD1	TGCGCCAGCAGCGGGACAGGGAGCTCCTACGAGCAGTACTTC	CASSGTGSSYEQYF
-	TRBV5-1	TRBJ2-2	-	TGCGCCAGCAGCTTGGAATACAGGGCCCGGACCGGGGAGCTGTTTTTT	CASSLEYRARTGELFF
-	TRBV5-1	TRBJ2-2	TRBD2	TGCGCCAGCAGCCCCCGACTAGCGGATGACGGGGAGCTGTTTTTT	CASSPRLADDGELFF
-	TRBV6-5	TRBJ1-1	TRBD1	TGTGCCAGCAGTTACTCGACAGGGGCGGGCACTGAAGCTTTCTTT	CASSYSTGAGTEAFF
-	TRBV2	TRBJ2-4	-	TGTGCCAGCGGCGCTAGGGGCACTAAAAACATTCAGTACTTC	CASGARGTKNIQYF
once	TRBV2	TRBJ2-5	TRBD1	TGTGCCAGGGGACAGTCCCAGTACTTC	CARGQSQYF
-	TRBV6-5	TRBJ1-5	-	TGTGCCAGCAGTTACGGAGGCCCGGGGAATCAGCCCCAGCATTTT	CASSYGGPGNQPQHF
-	TRBV29-1	TRBJ2-7	TRBD1	TGCAGCGGGATTAATTCTGGGACAGGGACCTACGAGCAGTACTTC	CSGINSGTGTYEQYF
-	TRBV27	TRBJ2-5	TRBD1	TGTGCCAGGCAAACATCAGAGAGACAGGGGAAGACCCAGTACTTC	CARQTSERQGKTQYF
-	TRBV11-2	TRBJ2-7	-	TGTGCCAGCAGCTCCCTAAAGCGGCCACGCCGGGGTGAGCAGTACTTC	CASSSLKRPRRGEQYF
-	TRBV19	TRBJ2-5	-	TGTGCCAGTAGTATGTTGTCAGCCTTCAGGGAGACCCAGTACTTC	CASSMLSAFRETQYF
-	TRBV29-1	TRBJ1-2	-	TGCAGCGTTGAGTCGCAGGGGCCCTATGGCTACACCTTC	CSVESQGPYGYTF
-	TRBV28	TRBJ2-7	-	TGTGCCAGCAGTTTTAGATGGCAGGGCTCCTACGAGCAGTACTTC	CASSFRWQGSYEQYF
-	TRBV18	TRBJ1-3	-	TGTGCCAGCTCACCAGGACACTCTGGAAACACCATATATTTT	CASSPGHSGNTIYF
-	TRBV9	TRBJ2-2	-	TGTGCCAGCAGCGAGGGGGACTATAACACCGGGGAGCTGTTTTTT	CASSEGDYNTGELFF
-	TRBV28	TRBJ1-6	TRBD1	TGTGCCAGCAGTTCCCCCGGGACAGGGGAGGCCCTCCACTTT	CASSSPGTGEALHF
-	TRBV7-7	TRBJ2-5	TRBD1	TGTGCCAGCAGCCCGGGGACAGGGGGCGTTGAGACCCAGTACTTC	CASSPGTGGVETQYF
once	TRBV5-4	TRBJ2-3	-	TGTGCCAGCAGCTTGGTTCTTATGGACAGCGCGCAGTATTTT	CASSLVLMDSAQYF
many	TRBV7-9	TRBJ2-1	-	TGTGCCAGCAGCTTAGACAGGGGAAGGCGGGGAGAGCAGTTCTTC	CASSLDRGRRGEQFF
-	TRBV9	TRBJ1-2	TRBD1	TGTGCCAGCAGCACTGCCGGGACAGCGATCTATGGCTACACCTTC	CASSTAGTAIYGYTF
-	TRBV11-2	TRBJ2-5	-	TGTGCCAGCAGCCGTAGCCTGGGAGAGACCCAGTACTTC	CASSRSLGETQYF
-	TRBV4-1	TRBJ2-3	TRBD1	TGCGCCAGCAGCCAAGGGTTTCAGGGGGGCACAGATACGCAGTATTTT	CASSQGFQGGTDTQYF
-	TRBV28	TRBJ1-2	-	TGTGCCAGCAGCCCGGCCAGGTTCTATGGCTACACCTTC	CASSPARFYGYTF
-	TRBV5-1	TRBJ2-2	TRBD1	TGCGCCAGCAGCTTAGGGGGACAGGGTCGCACCGGGGAGCTGTTTTTT	CASSLGGQGRTGELFF
-	TRBV3-1/TRBV3-2	TRBJ2-7	-	TGTGCCAGCAGCCCCGGGGGGCCTGGCTACGAGCAGTACTTC	CASSPGGPGYEQYF
-	TRBV30	TRBJ1-2	-	TGTGCCTGGAGTAAACTTGATGGCTACACCTTC	CAWSKLDGYTF
-	TRBV9	TRBJ2-4	TRBD1	TGTGCCAGCAGCCCAGGGGGCAGGGCCAAAAACATTCAGTACTTC	CASSPGGRAKNIQYF
once	TRBV7-2	TRBJ2-3	TRBD2	TGTGCCAGCAGCTTAAGGCGGGGGGGCACAGATACGCAGTATTTT	CASSLRRGGTDTQYF
-	TRBV15	TRBJ1-1	-	TGTGCCACCAGCAGAGATCGCATGGAAGGGGCGATGTTAAACACTGAAGCTTTCTTT	CATSRDRMEGAMLNTEAFF
few	TRBV19	TRBJ1-2	-	TGTGCCAGTAGTATGAGGGCCGCGAACTATGGCTACACCTTC	CASSMRAANYGYTF
few	TRBV11-2	TRBJ1-2	-	TGTGCCAGCAGCCACACAGGGTCTGGTGGCTACACCTTC	CASSHTGSGGYTF
-	TRBV5-4	TRBJ1-1	TRBD1	TGTGCCAGCAGCTTGGGCGGTAGGGGGCTGGGTACTGAAGCTTTCTTT	CASSLGGRGLGTEAFF
few	TRBV10-3	TRBJ2-2	TRBD2	TGTGCCACTTTAGCGGGGGCGAACACCGGGGAGCTGTTTTTT	CATLAGANTGELFF
-	TRBV14	TRBJ2-5	-	TGTGCCAGCAGCCACCGTCTTTCAGAGACCCAGTACTTC	CASSHRLSETQYF
-	TRBV3-1/TRBV3-2	TRBJ2-2	TRBD1	TGTGCCAGCAGCCAAGGGGCTTGGGGACAGCCGAACACCGGGGAGCTGTTTTTT	CASSQGAWGQPNTGELFF
-	TRBV6-6	TRBJ2-7	TRBD1	TGTGCCAGCAGTTACTGGGACAGGGCCCCCTACGAGCAGTACTTC	CASSYWDRAPYEQYF
-	TRBV7-2	TRBJ2-1	-	TGTGCCAGCAGTCGCACAACCATCTCCTACAATGAGCAGTTCTTC	CASSRTTISYNEQFF
-	TRBV15	TRBJ2-7	-	TGTGCCACCAGCCCCTTCCTTGGACAGCCATACGAGCAGTACTTC	CATSPFLGQPYEQYF
-	TRBV7-9	TRBJ1-6	TRBD1	TGTGCCAGCAGCCAAAGCGAGCAGGGGACAGTGGATTCACCCCTCCACTTT	CASSQSEQGTVDSPLHF
-	TRBV4-2	TRBJ2-2	TRBD2	TGTGCCAGCAGCCAAGGTGCGGGGGGAACGGAGACCGGGGAGCTGTTTTTT	CASSQGAGGTETGELFF
-	TRBV19	TRBJ2-3	TRBD1	TGTGCCAGTAGTCCGGGACAGGTGATTCACACAGATACGCAGTATTTT	CASSPGQVIHTDTQYF
-	TRBV30	TRBJ1-2	TRBD1	TGTGCCTGGAGTCAACCCAGAACAGGGGGCGCCGGCTATGGCTACACCTTC	CAWSQPRTGGAGYGYTF